This entry lists 14 T cell receptor beta chains sequenced from one sample in a study of patients and donors after allogeneic stem cell transplantation. TCRdb reprocessed the RT-PCR reads via MiXCR and lists one record per CDR3 protein. This repertoire shows roughly 180,000 distinct CDR3 sequences, around 41% found once; its top ten account for about 35%. Source material: blood, either unsorted or a sorted T cell fraction (not recorded which). The origin of the receptors is a human donor who was either an allogeneic HSCT recipient or a stem cell or donor lymphocyte infusion donor (not recorded which). It is not recorded whose cells these are; they may come from a transplant donor.

This clonotype appeared a few times. J is TRBJ1-1 and V is TRBV3-1; possibly TRBD1 for D (6 bases). The germline gives CDR1 LGHDT, CDR2 YNNKEL (reference sequence). V gave up 1 base and J gave up 5 bases, with 11 bases separating them. The CDR3 has 14 residues. CDR3 sequence (DNA): TGTGCCAGCAGCCAAGGAGGGGGAAGGACTGAAGCTTTCTTT. It specifies CASSQGGGRTEAFF.

This chain connects TRBV23-1 to TRBJ1-2, with 9 bases aligning to TRBD1. TRBV23-1 has ORF status, its function being uncertain. CDR3 length: 17 residues. Trimming removed 4 bases from V and 6 bases from J; junction bases left unmatched: 15. Here the CDR3 reads CASSLQDRGLHYDGYTF. CDR3 bases: TGCGCCAGCAGTCTTCAGGACAGGGGCCTACACTACGATGGCTACACCTTC.

This clonotype was detected only a few times. The chain employs TRBV28 and TRBJ2-7, with 8 bases identical to TRBD1. This CDR3 spans 15 amino acids. Germline lookup yields CDR1 MDHEN and CDR2 SYDVKM. With 5 bases clipped from V and 0 bases from J, the junction kept 6 bases outside the gene matches. The CDR3 bases are TGTGCCAGCAGTCCGAGACAGGGGAACTCCTACGAGCAGTACTTC. This codes for CASSPRQGNSYEQYF.

This rearrangement joins TRBV6-5 to TRBJ2-1; 13 positions agree with TRBD2. CDR1 is MNHEY and CDR2 is SVGAGI in the germline V gene. V was pared by 5 bases and J by 8 bases, with 3 bases of the junction left unmatched. The CDR3 is made up of 14 amino acids. This CDR3 reads CASSPGLAGYEQFF. In DNA form, the CDR3 reads TGTGCCAGCAGTCCGGGACTAGCGGGGTATGAGCAGTTCTTC.

The rearrangement links TRBV5-1 to TRBJ2-7; D remains ambiguous. Trimming took 4 bases from V and 5 from J, leaving 13 bases between them. This CDR3 has 13 residues. Germline V gene lookup returns CDR1 SGHRS and CDR2 YFSETQ. The CDR3 here is CASSPSPGNEQYF. CDR3 sequence (DNA): TGCGCCAGCAGCCCATCTCCTGGGAACGAGCAGTACTTC.

The chain links TRBV2 to TRBJ2-1; D is unclear. The CDR3 extends over 13 amino acids. Germline assignment: CDR1 SNHLY and CDR2 FYNNEI. Trimming took off 7 bases at V and 3 bases at J, with 10 bases between the two ends. Written as DNA, the CDR3 is TGTGCCAGCATCGCGGCGAACTACAATGAGCAGTTCTTC. Its translation is CASIAANYNEQFF. Full variable domain (missing parts from reference TRBV2 and TRBJ2-1): EPEVTQTPSHQVTQMGQEVILRCVPISNHLYFYWYRQILGQKVEFLVSFYNNEISEKSEIFDDQFSVERPDGSNFTLKIRSTKLEDSAMYFCASIAANYNEQFFGPGTRLTVL.

V usage is TRBV6-5 and J usage is TRBJ1-2; weak D call: TRBD1 (6 bases). This CDR3 comprises 14 residues. Trimming shortened V by 6 bases and J by 8 bases, and 19 bases separated the two germline ends. Germline lookup yields CDR1 MNHEY and CDR2 SVGAGI. This CDR3 reads CASRQYRVPYGYTF. The DNA for the CDR3 is TGTGCCAGCAGACAGTACAGGGTTCCCTACGGCTACACCTTC.

The V and J genes are TRBV5-1 and TRBJ2-4, with 7 bases aligning to TRBD2. Germline CDR1 reads SGHRS; CDR2 reads YFSETQ. This CDR3 is built from 14 residues. J was trimmed by 6 bases and V by 0 bases; bases with no gene match: 3. The DNA of the CDR3 is TGCGCCAGCAGCTTGGAAGCGGGAATAAACATTCAGTACTTC. Protein: CASSLEAGINIQYF.

The chain joins TRBV20-1 to TRBJ2-3; D not certain. Trimming stripped 3 bases from V and 1 base from J, with 2 bases between. The CDR3 has 11 residues. Germline V CDR1 and CDR2: DFQATT, SNEGSKA (reference sequence). CDR3 protein: CSARGTDTQYF. CDR3 DNA sequence: TGCAGTGCTAGGGGCACAGATACGCAGTATTTT.

CDR3 region: CASSLAVWPGHPSFTATNEKLFF. The CDR3 coding sequence is TGTGCCAGCAGTTTAGCAGTATGGCCCGGACACCCATCATTTACCGCAACTAATGAAAAACTGTTTTTT. The chain is built from TRBV12-3 or TRBV12-4 and TRBJ1-4; tentative D call: TRBD1 (5 bases). The CDR3 runs 23 residues. V dropped 0 bases and J dropped 0 bases, with 29 bases sitting between them.

In this sample, this clonotype turned up a few times. The chain employs TRBV3-1 and TRBJ1-1; perhaps TRBD1 as D (5 bases). The germline V gene encodes CDR1 LGHDT and CDR2 YNNKEL (reference sequence). The CDR3 loop spans 16 amino acids. The germline V and J ends were trimmed by 0 bases and 0 bases, with 11 bases remaining between them. The CDR3 region has the DNA TGTGCCAGCAGCCAAGAGGGGCGGGTGTTGAACACTGAAGCTTTCTTT. The encoded protein is CASSQEGRVLNTEAFF.

The chain employs TRBV20-1 and TRBJ2-7; 8 bases line up with TRBD1. The CDR3 has 11 residues. Germline trimming cut 6 bases from V and 5 bases from J; bases unmatched to any gene: 3. CDR1 is DFQATT, CDR2 SNEGSKA, per germline (reference sequence). The CDR3 spells CSATDRDEQYF. In DNA, the CDR3 is TGCAGTGCAACGGACAGGGACGAGCAGTACTTC.

This chain joins TRBV9 and TRBJ1-1; no firm D call. This CDR3 has 13 residues. The germline gives CDR1 SGDLS, CDR2 YYNGEE. The V gene lost 3 bases and the J gene lost 7 bases, with 13 bases spanning the gap. The CDR3 DNA sequence: TGTGCCAGCAGCGATGGAGGGAGGTTTGAAGCTTTCTTT. Translated: CASSDGGRFEAFF.

Written as DNA, the CDR3 is TGTGCCAGCAGTTTAGGACAGGGGAACACCGGGGAGCTGTTTTTT. Translated, it gives CASSLGQGNTGELFF. The chain uses TRBV28 and TRBJ2-2; 8 nucleotides agree with TRBD1. Trimming at V came to 2 bases and at J to 1 base, leaving 0 bases not matched to a gene. This CDR3 has 15 amino acids. The germline CDR1 and CDR2 sequences are MDHEN and SYDVKM.